A selection of T cell receptor beta chains follows, all from one sample in a study of PD-L1 blockade in urothelial cancer. The assay was immunoSEQ multiplex PCR, and TCRdb's table has in-frame clones only and misses some. The sample gives nearly 50,000 clones, approximately 85% of which show up once; 1.5% to 2% is in the top ten. The sample was PBMCs, taken around atezolizumab (anti-PD-L1) treatment. These receptors originate from a man aged 45-65 years with urothelial cancer. Both conserved end residues are part of each CDR3. Each record gives: J gene, V gene, CDR3 protein.

TRBJ1-1,TRBV5-1,CASSLLTGGRNTEAFF
TRBJ1-1,TRBV7-9,CASSLKGPEAFF
TRBJ2-7,TRBV6-5,CASSYSRVDTAYEQYF
TRBJ2-5,TRBV9,CASSPQPWTSDQLPQYF
TRBJ2-7,TRBV5-4,CASSLGPGYEQYF
TRBJ2-7,TRBV28,CASSLATYEQYF
TRBJ2-1,TRBV19,CASMTPGSSSYNEQFF
TRBJ2-7,TRBV5-4,CASSLDRDYEQYF
TRBJ1-2,TRBV9,CASSVGTASNYGYTF
TRBJ2-6,TRBV5-6,CASSLGGSGANVLTF
TRBJ2-2,TRBV9,CASRGLSANTGELFF
TRBJ2-4,TRBV5-6,CASSLDRATKNIQYF
TRBJ1-4,TRBV11-3,CASSLDGNRGTTNEKLFF
TRBJ2-3,TRBV9,CASSSARLETDTQYF
TRBJ2-7,TRBV27,CASSPGQGPYEQYF
TRBJ2-7,TRBV11-2,CAAGASYEQYF
TRBJ2-5,TRBV11-2,CASSLRRGRLQETQYF
TRBJ2-7,TRBV2,CAIPRRRGVTYEQYF
TRBJ1-1,TRBV18,CASSSAGQLNTEAFF
TRBJ1-2,TRBV5-6,CASSFGEGYGYTF
TRBJ1-2,TRBV4-3,CASSQGEGTGSIYGYTF
TRBJ2-7,TRBV4-1,CASSPPGFPYEQYF
TRBJ2-3,TRBV5-1,CASSSVVAETSTDTQYF
TRBJ2-7,TRBV5-1,CASSLGHYEQYF
TRBJ1-1,TRBV30,CAWSPQLNTEAFF
TRBJ2-7,TRBV4-1,CASSQEVGIRAGEQYF
TRBJ2-4,TRBV4-1,CASSQDSPSGGAAAKNIQYF
TRBJ1-6,TRBV5-5,CASSFTGDYNSPLHF
TRBJ2-3,TRBV9,CASRERGDTDTQYF
TRBJ1-5,TRBV6-5,CASSYSASWPQHF
TRBJ2-3,TRBV7-6,CASSLLSLAGSIDTQYF
TRBJ2-1,TRBV5-4,CASKKGLAGEGAHNEQFF
TRBJ2-7,TRBV9,CASSVDIAGYEQYF
TRBJ2-7,TRBV25-1,CASSESVPYEQYF
TRBJ2-5,TRBV13,CASSLEGAGVVETQYF
TRBJ1-5,TRBV27,CASRQGQGDQPQHF
TRBJ1-5,TRBV30,CAWGGDRNNQPQHF
TRBJ1-2,TRBV6-5,CASSLQGWDYGYTF
TRBJ1-5,TRBV7-2,CASSLVFSGLGNQPQHF
TRBJ1-1,TRBV6-6,CASSYPSGFGAFF
TRBJ2-2,TRBV10-3,CAISARTDTGELFF
TRBJ2-6,TRBV7-6,CASSSPGANVLTF
TRBJ2-5,TRBV27,CASSLGSLAGLQETQYF
TRBJ1-4,TRBV5-5,CASSLVPRGLTNEKLFF
TRBJ2-7,TRBV18,CASSPSMEGGAYEQYF
TRBJ2-3,TRBV30,CAWRFGGTSGSGTDTQYF
TRBJ2-7,TRBV7-2,CASSHPEASVIRQYF
TRBJ2-7,TRBV6-1,CASSSLAGVEEQYF
TRBJ2-7,TRBV6-5,CATSGTGYEQYF